This T cell receptor beta chain was captured in a study of control samples from healthy donors and cancer patients. This CDR3 has 15 residues. The germline gives CDR1 SGHVS, CDR2 FQNEAQ. Trimming cost V 4 bases and J 8 bases, with 17 bases left between them. Profiling relied on immunoSEQ multiplex PCR, and the TCRdb table lists in-frame clones only, not all of them. The sample lists 120,000 or so clones, around 86% occurring once. This receptor was taken from a man aged 35 to 55 in good health. The sequencing input was blood. The V and J genes are TRBV7-8 and TRBJ1-4; D gene unclear. CDR3 region: CASSSPFGTVEKLFF. CDR3 DNA: TGTGCCAGCAGCTCCCCCTTCGGCACAGTCGAAAAACTGTTTTTT.